One sample yielded the 28 T cell receptor beta chains listed below, sequenced in a study of T-cell memory formation after mild COVID-19. MiXCR, applied by TCRdb to the 5' RACE reads, yields one record per CDR3 protein. The profile shows 470,000 or so distinct CDR3 sequences, about a sixth of them singletons. Sequencing was performed on PBMCs or a T cell subset sorted from them (not recorded which). The receptors were sampled from a man in his late teens or twenties who had mild COVID-19 (a few samples of this study predate the infection). Cell type and time point are not known.

The chain is built from TRBV18 and TRBJ2-7; D ambiguous. The CDR3 covers 12 residues. Trimming shortened V by 5 bases and J by 3 bases, and 8 bases separated the two germline ends. Germline-derived CDR1 and CDR2 are KGHSH and LQKENI. CDR3: CASSSGFYEQYV. The DNA for the CDR3 is TGTGCCAGCTCATCCGGGTTCTACGAGCAGTACGTC.

J is TRBJ1-5 and V is TRBV5-6; weak D call: TRBD1 (5 bases). The V gene lost 1 base and the J gene lost 4 bases, with 9 bases spanning the gap. The CDR3 contains 14 residues. CDR1 SGHDT and CDR2 YYEEEE come from the germline V gene. CDR3 sequence (DNA): TGTGCCAGCAGCTTGCAGGGCCCAAATCAGCCCCAGCATTTT. It specifies CASSLQGPNQPQHF.

This clonotype was seen more than once but under ten times. The rearrangement joins TRBV25-1 to TRBJ2-7, with TRBD1 matching over 7 bases. Trimming cost V 6 bases and J 0 bases; bases outside gene matches: 8. Germline lookup yields CDR1 MGHDK and CDR2 SYGVNS. The CDR3 covers 15 residues. The CDR3 loop is CASSPGQFSSYEQYF. The CDR3 nucleotides read TGTGCCAGCAGCCCGGGACAGTTCAGCTCCTACGAGCAGTACTTC.

This clonotype was counted between two and nine times. The chain couples TRBV12-3 or TRBV12-4 to TRBJ1-3; the match to TRBD1 covers 7 bases. The CDR3 extends over 14 amino acids. Germline trimming cut 5 bases from V and 9 bases from J; bases unmatched to any gene: 10. The CDR3 nucleotides are TGTGCCAGCAGTCCTACGACAGGGTCGGGCACCATATATTTT. As protein: CASSPTTGSGTIYF.

The rearrangement links TRBV21-1 to TRBJ2-3; TRBD2 is the table's D call and was not checked against the DNA. TRBV21-1 is a pseudogene locus. This CDR3 region has 14 residues. CDR3 sequence: CASVSGGGTDTQYF. The CDR3 DNA follows: TGTGCCAGCGTTAGCGGGGGGGGCACAGATACGCAGTATTTT.

This clonotype was observed many times. This chain joins TRBV12-3 or TRBV12-4 and TRBJ1-1; 9 positions agree with TRBD1. V was clipped by 6 bases and J by 4 bases; unmatched bases: 6. This CDR3 spans 14 amino acids. The CDR3 nucleotides are TGTGCCAGCAGGTCACAGGGGGCGCCCACTGAAGCTTTCTTT. Translation gives CASRSQGAPTEAFF.

This clonotype was detected only a few times. CDR3 nucleotide sequence: TGCGCCAGCAGTCCTGACAGGACCACCGGGGAGCTGTTTTTT. The encoded protein is CASSPDRTTGELFF. The chain combines TRBV5-1 with TRBJ2-2; D is perhaps TRBD1 (6 bases). Trimming stripped 5 bases from V and 4 bases from J, with 12 bases between. CDR1 and CDR2 (germline): SGHRS, YFSETQ. The CDR3 has 14 residues.

The chain employs TRBV20-1 and TRBJ2-2; 9 bases agree with TRBD1. The V gene's germline CDR1 is DFQATT and CDR2 SNEGSKA (reference sequence). J lost 3 bases, V lost 6 bases, and 5 bases had no gene match. The CDR3 is 14 residues long. CDR3 protein: CSAQGTGYTGELFF. The CDR3 DNA is TGCAGTGCCCAAGGGACAGGGTACACCGGGGAGCTGTTTTTT.

The rearrangement links TRBV6-5 to TRBJ1-3; D gene ambiguous. The CDR3 runs to 12 residues. The V gene's germline CDR1 is MNHEY and CDR2 SVGAGI. V was pared by 5 bases and J by 2 bases, with 4 bases between. CDR3 region: CASSHPGNTIYF. The CDR3 DNA is TGTGCCAGCAGTCATCCTGGAAACACCATATATTTT.

This chain uses TRBV20-1 with TRBJ2-5; either TRBD1 or TRBD2 may fit D (5 bases each). Per the germline V gene, CDR1 is DFQATT and CDR2 is SNEGSKA (reference sequence). This CDR3 spans 16 amino acids. V lost 1 base and J 4 bases, leaving 19 bases between the germline ends. This chain's CDR3 is CSARVRDHPSPETQYF. As DNA, the CDR3 is TGCAGTGCTAGAGTCCGGGACCACCCCTCCCCAGAGACCCAGTACTTC.

The rearrangement links TRBV6-2 or TRBV6-3 to TRBJ2-7; D possibly corresponds to TRBD1 (6 bases). CDR3 size: 16 residues. V was clipped by 4 bases and J by 2 bases, with 18 bases between them. Germline loops: CDR1 MNHEY, CDR2 SVGEGT. CDR3: CASSSPGGQLAYEQYF. The CDR3 bases are TGTGCCAGCAGTTCCCCCGGTGGACAGCTAGCCTACGAGCAGTACTTC.

In this sample, this clonotype turned up a few times. This CDR3 reads CASSFLIVYEQYV. The CDR3 DNA sequence: TGTGCCAGCAGCTTTTTGATAGTCTACGAGCAGTACGTC. The chain recombines TRBV5-6 with TRBJ2-7; unclear D gene. Germline V lookup: CDR1 SGHDT, CDR2 YYEEEE. There are 13 residues in the CDR3. The ends were cut back, 2 bases at V and 3 bases at J, with 9 bases in the middle.

The table lists this clonotype with a few counts. The chain joins TRBV3-1 to TRBJ1-3, with TRBD1 matching over 7 bases. The CDR3 has 15 amino acids. J lost 4 bases, V lost 3 bases, and 6 bases had no gene match. The germline V gene encodes CDR1 LGHDT and CDR2 YNNKEL (reference sequence). CDR3 nucleotides: TGTGCCAGCAGCCATTTGGACAGGCCCGGAAACACCATATATTTT. Translating it yields CASSHLDRPGNTIYF.

This clonotype was detected only a few times. The chain joins TRBV4-1 to TRBJ2-7; 7 nucleotides line up with TRBD1. Germline V CDR1 and CDR2: MGHRA, YSYEKL. With V trimmed by 0 bases and J by 6 bases, 5 bases remained unmatched. The CDR3 is 14 residues long. CDR3 nucleotide sequence: TGCGCCAGCAGCCAAGATAGGGGGCGACGCGAGCAGTACTTC. It codes for CASSQDRGRREQYF.

This clonotype was found a few times. V and J are TRBV7-7 and TRBJ2-5; the D call may be TRBD1 or TRBD2 (5 bases each). The CDR3 totals 17 residues. Trimming left V 4 bases short and J 5 bases short, with 23 bases between. Germline CDR1 is SSHAT and CDR2 is FNYEAQ (reference sequence). CDR3: CASSYISRGRGAETQYF. The CDR3 DNA reads as TGTGCCAGCAGCTATATATCTCGGGGACGGGGAGCGGAGACCCAGTACTTC.

Ten or more counts support this clonotype. The V and J genes are TRBV7-2 and TRBJ2-5; 7 bases match TRBD1. Germline lookup yields CDR1 SGHTA and CDR2 FQGNSA. This CDR3 region has 15 residues. V lost 5 bases, J lost 7 bases, and 13 bases stayed unmatched. DNA for the CDR3: TGTGCCAGCAGCCCGTCCCGGACAGGTCCAGGGACCCAGTACTTC. Translating it yields CASSPSRTGPGTQYF.

This clonotype occurred a few times. The genes are TRBV11-1 and TRBJ2-3; 8 positions match TRBD1. This CDR3 has 14 residues. Germline CDR1 reads SGHAT; CDR2 reads FQDESV (reference sequence). Germline trimming cut 3 bases from V and 5 bases from J; bases unmatched to any gene: 4. CDR3 nucleotide sequence: TGTGCCAGCAGCTTCTCTACAGGGGGAGATACGCAGTATTTT. Protein sequence: CASSFSTGGDTQYF. Variable domain in full (rest from reference TRBV11-1 and TRBJ2-3): EAEVAQSPRYKITEKSQAVAFWCDPISGHATLYWYRQILGQGPELLVQFQDESVVDDSQLPKDRFSAERLKGVDSTLKIQPAELGDSAMYLCASSFSTGGDTQYFGPGTRLTVL.

This clonotype was detected many times. The chain links TRBV20-1 to TRBJ2-1; no clear D. Deletions cut 6 bases from V and 9 bases from J, with 24 bases between. CDR1 and CDR2 (germline): DFQATT, SNEGSKA (reference sequence). There are 15 residues in the CDR3. CDR3 amino acids: CSAPPDRDHTTEQFF. CDR3 sequence (DNA): TGCAGTGCCCCCCCGGATAGGGATCACACCACTGAGCAGTTCTTC.

This clonotype was seen a handful of times. The rearrangement uses TRBV7-6 and TRBJ1-1, with 7 bases lining up with TRBD1. The germline CDR1 and CDR2 sequences are SGHVS and FNYEAQ. This CDR3 comprises 14 residues. The trim removed 3 bases at V and 1 base at J, leaving 2 bases unmatched. This CDR3 reads CASSLTGTNTEAFF. For the CDR3, the DNA is TGTGCCAGCAGCTTGACAGGGACGAACACTGAAGCTTTCTTT.

This clonotype was recorded a few times. This sequence joins TRBV5-6 and TRBJ2-7, with a possible D match to TRBD2 (6 bases). The CDR3 loop spans 13 amino acids. V gave up 1 base and J gave up 1 base, with 6 bases separating them. Germline CDR1 is SGHDT and CDR2 is YYEEEE. The CDR3 DNA is TGTGCCAGCAGCTTGCTAGCGTCCTACGAGCAGTACTTC. It specifies CASSLLASYEQYF. The entire variable domain, with the rest obtained from reference TRBV5-6 and TRBJ2-7, is as follows: DAGVTQSPTHLIKTRGQQVTLRCSPKSGHDTVSWYQQALGQGPQFIFQYYEEEERQRGNFPDRFSGHQFPNYSSELNVNALLLGDSALYLCASSLLASYEQYFGPGTRLTVT.

The sample holds many counts of this clonotype. The chain recombines TRBV20-1 with TRBJ2-3; 8 positions agree with TRBD2. This CDR3 comprises 14 residues. CDR1 is DFQATT, CDR2 SNEGSKA, per germline (reference sequence). V was pared by 6 bases and J by 2 bases, with 7 bases of the junction left unmatched. The CDR3 DNA follows: TGCAGTGCCCTCAGCGGGGGAATCACAGATACGCAGTATTTT. Protein product: CSALSGGITDTQYF.

This clonotype appeared a few times. The rearrangement links TRBV7-3 to TRBJ2-1; D remains ambiguous. Looked up from germline, CDR1 is SGHTA and CDR2 is FQGTGA. The ends were cut back, 0 bases at V and 8 bases at J, with 8 bases in the middle. This CDR3 is built from 13 residues. CDR3 region: CASSLTYLDEQFF. The CDR3 DNA reads TGTGCCAGCAGCTTAACTTACTTGGATGAGCAGTTCTTC. Combining the CDR3 with reference TRBV7-3 and TRBJ2-1 gives the whole variable domain GAGVSQTPSNKVTEKGKYVELRCDPISGHTALYWYRQSLGQGPEFLIYFQGTGAADDSGLPNDRFFAVRPEGSVSTLKIQRTERGDSAVYLCASSLTYLDEQFFGPGTRLTVL.

This clonotype was recorded a few times. The V and J genes are TRBV10-3 and TRBJ2-5; D gene uncertain. Trimming cost V 3 bases and J 5 bases, with 10 bases left between them. The CDR3 is 13 amino acids. Germline V gene data show CDR1 as ENHRY and CDR2 as SYGVKD. CDR3 loop: CAISDSEGETQYF. The DNA for the CDR3 is TGTGCCATCAGTGATAGTGAAGGGGAGACCCAGTACTTC.

This clonotype was counted only a few times. The J gene is TRBJ1-2, the V gene TRBV7-9; D is unclear. CDR1 and CDR2 (germline): SEHNR, FQNEAQ (reference sequence). Between the trimmed V and J ends, which lost 4 bases and 8 bases, there was a span of 11 bases. The CDR3 runs to 12 residues. CDR3 loop: CASSSNYGGYTF. The CDR3 bases are TGTGCCAGCAGCTCAAACTACGGCGGCTACACCTTC.

The J gene is TRBJ2-5, the V gene TRBV5-6; the D gene is possibly TRBD2 (5 bases). The length of the CDR3 is 15 residues. V gave up 4 bases and J gave up 5 bases, with 18 bases separating them. The germline V gene has CDR1 SGHDT and CDR2 YYEEEE. The CDR3 DNA follows: TGTGCCAGCAGCATGCAGGACTGGTCGTATGAGACCCAGTACTTC. It translates to CASSMQDWSYETQYF.

This clonotype was found a few times. The chain joins TRBV20-1 to TRBJ1-5; 7 bases map to TRBD1. CDR3 length: 15 amino acids. The ends lost 5 bases at V and 0 bases at J; junction bases unmatched: 7. From germline, CDR1 is DFQATT and CDR2 SNEGSKA (reference sequence). The CDR3 protein is CSASMDRSSNQPQHF. CDR3 DNA: TGCAGTGCTTCAATGGACAGGAGTAGCAATCAGCCCCAGCATTTT.

The chain couples TRBV10-2 to TRBJ1-1; D might be TRBD1 (5 bases). The ends were cut back, 7 bases at V and 0 bases at J, with 12 bases in the middle. The CDR3 consists of 14 residues. Germline lookup yields CDR1 WSHSY and CDR2 SAAADI. The DNA of the CDR3 is TGCGCCAGCACGATGGGACGGCTGAACACTGAAGCTTTCTTT. This encodes CASTMGRLNTEAFF.

This clonotype has just a few counts. The genes are TRBV5-6 and TRBJ1-2; D is undetermined. V lost 4 bases, J lost 4 bases, and 8 bases lay in between. The CDR3 runs to 12 residues. The germline V gene has CDR1 SGHDT and CDR2 YYEEEE. CDR3 protein: CASSPNFYGYTF. The CDR3 DNA reads as TGTGCCAGCAGCCCTAACTTCTATGGCTACACCTTC.